Listed below are T cell receptor beta chains from one sample, sequenced in a study of cytomegalovirus exposure and HLA in healthy donors. TCRdb keeps only in-frame clones here, not all; method: immunoSEQ multiplex PCR. The sample has about 76,000 clones; over 60% are singletons. Sequenced material: PBMCs. The receptors originated from a male donor in good health and CMV-seropositive. CDR3s include the opening cysteine and the closing phenylalanine or tryptophan. D genes are given only for firm matches. Size values are once, few and many counts, or a class for expanded clones, and some rows have none.

d_call	v_call	j_call	clone_size	cdr3_aa	cdr3_nt
.	TRBV5-5	TRBJ1-4	.	CASSLVTGREKLFF	TGTGCCAGCAGCTTGGTAACAGGGCGTGAAAAACTGTTTTTT
.	TRBV7-2	TRBJ2-7	.	CASRTDRPSYEQYF	TGTGCCAGCAGGACGGACAGACCCTCCTACGAGCAGTACTTC
TRBD2	TRBV11-1	TRBJ2-5	.	CASSLGTSGGSKETQYF	TGTGCCAGCAGCTTAGGGACTAGCGGGGGTTCAAAAGAGACCCAGTACTTC
.	TRBV15	TRBJ2-6	.	CATSRADSYSGANVLTF	TGTGCCACCAGCAGAGCGGACAGCTACTCTGGGGCCAACGTCCTGACTTTC
TRBD1	TRBV6-6	TRBJ2-2	.	CASSSGQGHTGELFF	TGTGCCAGCAGTTCCGGACAGGGGCACACCGGGGAGCTGTTTTTT
TRBD2	TRBV28	TRBJ2-1	.	CASSSLAGGYNEQFF	TGTGCCAGCAGTTCACTAGCGGGGGGGTACAATGAGCAGTTCTTC
TRBD1	TRBV14	TRBJ2-7	.	CASSPPGTGYSYEQYF	TGTGCCAGCAGCCCGCCCGGGACAGGGTACTCCTACGAGCAGTACTTC
TRBD1	TRBV28	TRBJ2-3	once	CASSFSSRTGATDTQYF	TGTGCCAGCAGTTTTTCTTCGCGAACAGGGGCTACAGATACGCAGTATTTT
TRBD1	TRBV2	TRBJ1-5	.	CASKKGAAQPQHF	TGTGCCAGCAAGAAGGGGGCAGCTCAGCCCCAGCATTTT
TRBD2	TRBV7-2	TRBJ2-2	.	CASSFLPSGDTGELFF	TGTGCCAGCAGCTTTCTACCTAGCGGGGACACCGGGGAGCTGTTTTTT
.	TRBV19	TRBJ2-2	.	CASSIDHGESSDLTGELFF	TGTGCCAGTAGTATAGATCACGGAGAGTCTAGCGACCTCACCGGGGAGCTGTTTTTT
TRBD1	TRBV7-3	TRBJ1-1	.	CASSLVDREGAEAFF	TGTGCCAGCAGCTTAGTGGACAGGGAGGGGGCTGAAGCTTTCTTT
TRBD1	TRBV2	TRBJ2-4	.	CASRVSRGAKNIQYF	TGTGCCAGCAGGGTTAGCAGGGGGGCCAAAAACATTCAGTACTTC
TRBD1	TRBV7-2	TRBJ1-5	.	CASSLVGGQNQPQHF	TGTGCCAGCAGCTTAGTAGGGGGACAGAATCAGCCCCAGCATTTT
TRBD1	TRBV6-5	TRBJ2-1	.	CASSWGQGPYNEQFF	TGTGCCAGCAGTTGGGGACAGGGGCCTTACAATGAGCAGTTCTTC
TRBD1	TRBV7-9	TRBJ2-5	once	CASSFAGGRETQYF	TGTGCCAGCAGTTTTGCAGGGGGCCGGGAGACCCAGTACTTC
.	TRBV9	TRBJ2-3	.	CASGQGSTDTQYF	TGTGCCAGCGGCCAGGGGAGCACAGATACGCAGTATTTT
.	TRBV11-2	TRBJ2-7	.	CASSLVGGSPSYEQYF	TGTGCCAGCAGCTTAGTAGGAGGGAGCCCTTCCTACGAGCAGTACTTC
TRBD2	TRBV5-6	TRBJ2-7	.	CASSSFGTSGREYEQYF	TGTGCCAGCAGCTCCTTCGGGACTAGCGGGAGGGAGTACGAGCAGTACTTC
TRBD2	TRBV19	TRBJ2-6	few	CASSITSGVSSGANVLTF	TGTGCCAGTAGTATTACTAGCGGGGTTAGCTCTGGGGCCAACGTCCTGACTTTC
.	TRBV19	TRBJ1-1	.	CASSGGGLYTEAFF	TGTGCCAGTAGTGGGGGGGGGTTGTACACTGAAGCTTTCTTT
TRBD1	TRBV5-1	TRBJ2-3	.	CASSLVGTDTDTQYF	TGCGCCAGCAGCTTGGTAGGGACAGACACAGATACGCAGTATTTT
TRBD2	TRBV14	TRBJ2-5	.	CASSPWTRDRETQYF	TGTGCCAGCAGCCCGTGGACTAGAGATCGAGAGACCCAGTACTTC
TRBD1	TRBV6-5	TRBJ2-7	.	CASSAKGTGVSGQYF	TGTGCCAGCAGTGCCAAGGGGACAGGGGTTTCAGGGCAGTACTTC
TRBD1	TRBV10-3	TRBJ1-6	.	CAIRTDRVWNSPLHF	TGTGCCATCAGAACGGACAGGGTATGGAATTCACCCCTCCACTTT
.	TRBV19	TRBJ2-1	.	CASRGSGRGNEQFF	TGTGCCAGTAGAGGGAGCGGACGGGGGAATGAGCAGTTCTTC
TRBD2	TRBV7-2	TRBJ2-7	.	CASSPTSGRANEQYF	TGTGCCAGCAGCCCGACTAGCGGGAGGGCAAACGAGCAGTACTTC
.	TRBV19	TRBJ1-1	.	CASSMSLGRTEAFF	TGTGCCAGTAGTATGTCTCTAGGGAGGACTGAAGCTTTCTTT
.	TRBV5-6	TRBJ1-6	.	CASSLTGYNSPLHF	TGTGCCAGCAGCTTGACAGGTTATAATTCACCCCTCCACTTT
.	TRBV7-9	TRBJ2-5	few	CASTRTAGQETQYF	TGTGCCAGCACCAGAACGGCGGGGCAAGAGACCCAGTACTTC
.	TRBV19	TRBJ2-7	.	CASSIEGASGEQYF	TGTGCCAGTAGTATAGAGGGGGCCTCGGGCGAGCAGTACTTC
TRBD2	TRBV7-6	TRBJ2-1	.	CASSLSGGSYNEQFF	TGTGCCAGCAGCTTGAGCGGGGGGTCCTACAATGAGCAGTTCTTC
.	TRBV7-9	TRBJ1-4	.	CASSVQGRDEKLFF	TGTGCCAGCAGCGTACAGGGTCGCGATGAAAAACTGTTTTTT
.	TRBV6-6	TRBJ1-5	.	CASSLQGQPQHF	TGTGCCAGCAGTTTACAGGGTCAGCCCCAGCATTTT
TRBD1	TRBV6-1	TRBJ2-7	.	CASSETGARAYEQYF	TGTGCCAGCAGTGAGACAGGGGCCAGGGCCTACGAGCAGTACTTC
TRBD1	TRBV19	TRBJ1-2	.	CASVSSGGRHYGYTF	TGTGCCAGTGTTTCCTCAGGGGGTCGACACTATGGCTACACCTTC
TRBD1	TRBV19	TRBJ1-5	.	CASSIPDRGHSQPQHF	TGTGCCAGTAGTATCCCCGACAGGGGGCATTCGCAGCCCCAGCATTTT
TRBD2	TRBV7-3	TRBJ2-1	.	CASSRTSGREGEQFF	TGTGCCAGCAGCCGGACTAGCGGGAGGGAGGGGGAGCAGTTCTTC
.	TRBV7-9	TRBJ1-5	few	CASSPGQGNVQPQHF	TGTGCCAGCAGCCCTGGGCAGGGGAACGTTCAGCCCCAGCATTTT
TRBD1	TRBV27	TRBJ1-4	.	CASSPRFTGGREKLFF	TGTGCCAGCAGTCCCCGCTTCACAGGGGGCCGTGAAAAACTGTTTTTT
TRBD1	TRBV2	TRBJ1-1	.	CASGGTGSAFF	TGTGCCAGCGGGGGGACAGGGAGTGCTTTCTTT
TRBD2	TRBV7-6	TRBJ2-3	.	CASSRNLAGAADTQYF	TGTGCCAGCAGCCGCAACCTAGCGGGAGCTGCAGATACGCAGTATTTT
TRBD2	TRBV2	TRBJ2-1	.	CASRSGLALSYNEQFF	TGTGCCAGCAGATCCGGACTAGCGCTATCCTACAATGAGCAGTTCTTC
.	TRBV18	TRBJ1-3	.	CASSQAVTGNTIYF	TGTGCCAGCTCACAAGCTGTCACTGGAAACACCATATATTTT
TRBD1	TRBV28	TRBJ2-7	.	CASSSPGGVQYEQYF	TGTGCCAGCAGTTCCCCAGGGGGCGTTCAGTACGAGCAGTACTTC
.	TRBV6-4	TRBJ1-5	once	CASSDSADQPQHF	TGTGCCAGCAGTGACTCTGCGGATCAGCCCCAGCATTTT
TRBD1	TRBV30	TRBJ1-1	few	CAWRTGGGGTEAFF	TGTGCCTGGAGGACAGGGGGAGGGGGGACTGAAGCTTTCTTT
.	TRBV28	TRBJ2-1	.	CASSSLWGPNEQFF	TGTGCCAGCAGTTCCCTGTGGGGGCCCAATGAGCAGTTCTTC
.	TRBV4-3	TRBJ2-3	.	CASSLREFTDTQYF	TGCGCCAGCAGCCTCAGGGAATTCACAGATACGCAGTATTTT
.	TRBV9	TRBJ2-1	.	CASSETPSSREQFF	TGTGCCAGCAGCGAAACCCCTAGCTCAAGGGAGCAGTTCTTC
.	TRBV18	TRBJ2-5	.	CASSPPGDLGGETQYF	TGTGCCAGCTCACCTCCCGGCGACCTAGGCGGAGAGACCCAGTACTTC
TRBD1	TRBV5-1	TRBJ2-2	.	CASSLARQGGTGELFF	TGCGCCAGCAGCTTGGCCAGACAGGGCGGGACCGGGGAGCTGTTTTTT
.	TRBV21-1	TRBJ2-1	.	CASRHDKDNEQFF	TGTGCCAGCAGACACGATAAAGACAATGAGCAGTTCTTC
.	TRBV5-6	TRBJ1-1	once	CASSSSGRYTEAFF	TGTGCCAGCAGCTCTAGCGGGAGATACACTGAAGCTTTCTTT
.	TRBV6-5	TRBJ2-3	.	CASSYAAGTSTDTQYF	TGTGCCAGCAGTTATGCGGCGGGAACTAGCACAGATACGCAGTATTTT
.	TRBV9	TRBJ1-2	once	CASSPATRGYGYTF	TGTGCCAGCAGCCCCGCGACCCGCGGCTATGGCTACACCTTC